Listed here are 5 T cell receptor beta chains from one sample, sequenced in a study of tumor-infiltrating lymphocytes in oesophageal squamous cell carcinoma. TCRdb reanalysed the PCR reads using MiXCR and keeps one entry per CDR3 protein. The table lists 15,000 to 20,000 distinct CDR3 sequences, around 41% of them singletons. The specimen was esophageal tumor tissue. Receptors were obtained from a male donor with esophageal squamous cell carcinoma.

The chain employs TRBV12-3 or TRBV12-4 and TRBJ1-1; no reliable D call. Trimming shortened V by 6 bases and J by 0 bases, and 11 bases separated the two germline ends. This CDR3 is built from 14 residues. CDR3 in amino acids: CASSSRVLNTEAFF. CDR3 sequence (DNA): TGTGCCAGCAGCTCTAGGGTCCTGAACACTGAAGCTTTCTTT.

CDR3 bases: TGTGCCAGCAGCTTATACCAGCCTTATGAGCAGTACTTC. Protein sequence: CASSLYQPYEQYF. This chain connects TRBV7-9 to TRBJ2-5; D unresolved. Trimming took off 2 bases at V and 11 bases at J, with 15 bases between the two ends. CDR1 is SEHNR and CDR2 is FQNEAQ in the germline V gene (reference sequence). This CDR3 spans 13 amino acids.

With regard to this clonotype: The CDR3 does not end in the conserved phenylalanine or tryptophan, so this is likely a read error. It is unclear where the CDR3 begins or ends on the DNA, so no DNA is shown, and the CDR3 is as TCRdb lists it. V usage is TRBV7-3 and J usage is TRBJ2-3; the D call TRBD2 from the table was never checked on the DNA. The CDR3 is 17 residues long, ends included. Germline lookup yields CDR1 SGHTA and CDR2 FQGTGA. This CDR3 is CASSLERGAGETQYFGP.

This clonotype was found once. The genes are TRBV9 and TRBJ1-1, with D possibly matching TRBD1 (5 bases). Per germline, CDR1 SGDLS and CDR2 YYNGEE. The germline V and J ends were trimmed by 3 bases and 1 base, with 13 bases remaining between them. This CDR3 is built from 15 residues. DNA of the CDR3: TGTGCCAGCAGCGACCAGGGTGGTGGGAACACTGAAGCTTTCTTT. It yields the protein CASSDQGGGNTEAFF. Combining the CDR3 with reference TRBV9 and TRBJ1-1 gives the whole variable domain DSGVTQTPKHLITATGQRVTLRCSPRSGDLSVYWYQQSLDQGLQFLIQYYNGEERAKGNILERFSAQQFPDLHSELNLSSLELGDSALYFCASSDQGGGNTEAFFGQGTRLTVV.

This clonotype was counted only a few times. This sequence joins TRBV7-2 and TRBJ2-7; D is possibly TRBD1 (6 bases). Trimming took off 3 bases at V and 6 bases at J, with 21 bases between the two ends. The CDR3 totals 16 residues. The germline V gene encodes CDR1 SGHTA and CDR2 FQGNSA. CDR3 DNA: TGTGCCAGCAGCTTTAATCTGGGGGCCCCCGCCTCCGAGCAGTACTTC. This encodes CASSFNLGAPASEQYF.